This T cell receptor beta chain came from a study of blood T cell repertoires in COVID-19. Looking at the study overall: Sites across the United States, Italy and Spain contributed samples from acute and convalescent COVID-19. In each case, the material was cDNA or gDNA derived from T cells, B-cell-depleted T cells, or PBMCs.

V lost 4 bases, J lost 3 bases, and 11 bases stayed unmatched. Germline V lookup: CDR1 LGHNA, CDR2 YSLEER. The CDR3 loop spans 17 amino acids. In the study's own analysis: Amplifying reference gene primers gave estimates of nucleated cell counts. Clones were read by immunoSEQ multiplex PCR, and TCRdb kept only the in-frame ones, dropping some. V and J calls and clone size are as listed in that table; D and trimming were resolved from the DNA. The profile shows under 250,000 clones, approximately 78% of them singletons. This rearrangement joins TRBV4-3 to TRBJ2-2; TRBD2 agrees at 7 bases. The sequencing sample was made of peripheral blood. The sequence was obtained from a woman aged 65 to 85 with COVID-19, enrolled during active disease. In nucleotides, the CDR3 is TGCGCCAGCAGCCCTTTTGGGGTAGCGGGTGACACCGGGGAGCTGTTTTTT. This sequence encodes CASSPFGVAGDTGELFF.